Presented here are 10 T cell receptor beta chains from one specimen sequenced in a study of early T cells in non-severe SARS-CoV-2 infection. From the 5' RACE reads, TCRdb called clonotypes with MiXCR, one entry per CDR3 protein. The table records about 25,000 distinct CDR3 sequences, around 5.4% of them present only once. The material sequenced was whole blood. These receptors came from an adult who was a healthcare worker with PCR-confirmed SARS-CoV-2 infection or an uninfected control (not recorded which).

This clonotype was seen at least ten times. The chain uses TRBV7-2 and TRBJ1-5; 7 bases map to TRBD1. V dropped 5 bases and J dropped 6; count of bases not matched to a gene: 10. The CDR3 loop spans 15 amino acids. The germline V gene has CDR1 SGHTA and CDR2 FQGNSA. The CDR3 protein is CASSQQDRVGQPQHF. CDR3 in DNA: TGTGCCAGCAGCCAACAAGACAGGGTGGGTCAGCCCCAGCATTTT.

This clonotype was picked up many times. CDR3 in DNA: TGCGCCAGCCGCCTTGGGGACAACACTGAAGCTTTCTTT. This gives the protein CASRLGDNTEAFF. The V call is TRBV5-1, the J call TRBJ1-1; tentatively, D is TRBD1 (5 bases). Trimming removed 7 bases at V and 2 bases at J, with 12 bases between. Per the germline V gene, CDR1 is SGHRS and CDR2 is YFSETQ. The CDR3 has 13 amino acids.

By frequency in the sample, this clonotype is medium-sized. The J gene is TRBJ2-1, the V gene TRBV11-2, with 7 nucleotides matching TRBD2. Germline V gene lookup returns CDR1 SGHAT and CDR2 FQNNGV. CDR3 size: 17 residues. Germline trimming cut 2 bases from V and 4 bases from J; bases unmatched to any gene: 11. The DNA of the CDR3 is TGTGCCAGCAGCTTACGGCCGAAGCGGGGCGCTTACAATGAGCAGTTCTTC. Its translation: CASSLRPKRGAYNEQFF.

In its sample, this clonotype was seen a few times. The chain joins TRBV29-1 to TRBJ2-1, with D perhaps matching TRBD1 (5 bases). This CDR3 region has 13 residues. Trimming cost V 6 bases and J 7 bases, with 16 bases left between them. From germline, CDR1 is SQVTM and CDR2 ANQGSEA. The CDR3 is CSVRQGVGNEQFF. The CDR3 region has the DNA TGCAGCGTGAGGCAGGGCGTCGGGAATGAGCAGTTCTTC.

The gene calls are TRBV12-3 or TRBV12-4 and TRBJ1-6; D perhaps matches TRBD1 (5 bases). V lost 0 bases and J lost 12, with 6 bases in between. CDR3 length: 12 amino acids. CDR3: CASSLAGGPLHF. CDR3 in DNA: TGTGCCAGCAGTTTAGCGGGGGGACCCCTCCACTTT.

This clonotype was seen repeatedly, ten times or more. The J gene is TRBJ1-5, the V gene TRBV28, with D perhaps TRBD1 (6 bases). Trimming stripped 5 bases from V and 2 bases from J, with 13 bases between. The V gene's germline CDR1 is MDHEN and CDR2 SYDVKM. The length of the CDR3 is 15 residues. The CDR3 DNA reads as TGTGCCAGCAGTCGTCAGGGGTACGGCAATCAGCCCCAGCATTTT. Protein product: CASSRQGYGNQPQHF. Supplemented by reference TRBV28 and TRBJ1-5, the full variable domain reads DVKVTQSSRYLVKRTGEKVFLECVQDMDHENMFWYRQDPGLGLRLIYFSYDVKMKEKGDIPEGYSVSREKKERFSLILESASTNQTSMYLCASSRQGYGNQPQHFGDGTRLSIL.

To note about this clonotype: This clone may be a read error of a much larger clone one base away. V is TRBV29-1 and J is TRBJ2-7; D not certain. Germline assignment: CDR1 SQVTM and CDR2 ANQGSEA. This CDR3 contains 13 residues. CDR3 sequence reads: CSVDGQSAYEQNF. The CDR3, as DNA: TGCAGCGTTGACGGGCAGAGTGCCTACGAGCAGAACTTC.

V and J are TRBV7-9 and TRBJ2-7; D remains ambiguous. CDR1 and CDR2 from the germline V gene are SEHNR and FQNEAQ (reference sequence). CDR3 size: 12 residues. Trimming took 3 bases from V and 5 from J, leaving 8 bases between them. The CDR3: CASSFSEDEQYF. CDR3 DNA sequence: TGTGCCAGCAGCTTTTCGGAAGACGAGCAGTACTTC.

There are a few counts of this clonotype. V is TRBV4-1 and J is TRBJ2-1, with a possible D match to TRBD1 (5 bases). The CDR3 extends over 18 amino acids. The V gene lost 2 bases and the J gene lost 6 bases, with 23 bases spanning the gap. Germline assignment: CDR1 MGHRA and CDR2 YSYEKL. The CDR3 DNA sequence: TGCGCCAGCAGCCAAAGACCCTCCGGGCAGGGAAAAGGCAATGAGCAGTTCTTC. Translated, it gives CASSQRPSGQGKGNEQFF.

This clonotype is classed as medium-sized. The V and J genes are TRBV7-9 and TRBJ1-1, with 8 positions matching TRBD1. V lost 3 bases and J lost 5; bases outside the gene matches: 8. The CDR3 contains 15 residues. The germline gives CDR1 SEHNR, CDR2 FQNEAQ (reference sequence). In nucleotides, the CDR3 is TGTGCCAGCAGCTTGAGAGGGACAGGCGAAACTGAAGCTTTCTTT. Translated: CASSLRGTGETEAFF.